A selection of T cell receptor beta chains follows, all from one sample in a study of post-analysis software for immune sequencing data. TCRdb called the PCR reads again in MiXCR, with one record for every CDR3 protein. This sample has 650,000 to 900,000 distinct CDR3 sequences, with around 42% found just once. The sequenced material came from blood. These receptors all come from a girl between 10 and 17 years old with multiple sclerosis. Both conserved end residues are part of each CDR3. The D gene is left open where the match is weak. The size entry is marked missing in some rows and otherwise reads once, few, many or a size class.

-,TRBV5-6,-,TRBJ2-5,TGTGCCAGCAGTTCCCCGACACGCCAAGAGACCCAGTACTTC,CASSSPTRQETQYF
-,TRBV15,few,TRBJ2-4,TGTGCCACCAGAACCTCTGGCGGGACAGCTAAAAACATTCAGTACTTC,CATRTSGGTAKNIQYF
TRBD2,TRBV20-1,few,TRBJ2-1,TGCAGTGCTAGAGCTAGCGGCGATTACAATGAGCAGTTCTTC,CSARASGDYNEQFF
-,TRBV7-9,-,TRBJ2-7,TGTGCCAGCAGCTCACGTTCCGTCCGGTCCTACGAGCAGTACTTC,CASSSRSVRSYEQYF
-,TRBV29-1,few,TRBJ2-3,TGCAGCGTTGAAGCCCTACAGGGAGGGTCTAGCACAGATACGCAGTATTTT,CSVEALQGGSSTDTQYF
-,TRBV12-3/TRBV12-4,few,TRBJ2-1,TGTGCCAGCAGTCTTTGGGGTGGACGGAGCTCCTACAATGAGCAGTTCTTC,CASSLWGGRSSYNEQFF
TRBD1,TRBV7-3,-,TRBJ2-1,TGTGCCAGCAGCGTTACAGGGGGAACAATCAATGAGCAGTTCTTC,CASSVTGGTINEQFF
-,TRBV7-8,-,TRBJ2-7,TGTGCCAGCAGCTCCTCTGGAGGTAGTCAGAGGTCCTACGAGCAGTACTTC,CASSSSGGSQRSYEQYF
-,TRBV29-1,-,TRBJ2-7,TGCAGCGTTGTTCCGACCGGGACCCTCATCTACGAGCAGTACTTC,CSVVPTGTLIYEQYF
TRBD2,TRBV5-6,-,TRBJ2-3,TGTGCCAGCAGCGTACCTAGCGGGGGCACAGATACGCAGTATTTT,CASSVPSGGTDTQYF
-,TRBV24-1,-,TRBJ2-5,TGTGCCACCAGTGATTTGAGAGGGCCATCGACTCAAGAGACCCAGTACTTC,CATSDLRGPSTQETQYF
-,TRBV4-1,-,TRBJ2-7,TGCGCCAGCAGTCCCGGGCTAGGAGCCTACGAGCAGTACTTC,CASSPGLGAYEQYF
-,TRBV4-3,-,TRBJ2-7,TGCGCCAGCAGCCCCCTGCAGGGGTCCCACGAGCAGTACTTC,CASSPLQGSHEQYF
TRBD2,TRBV11-2,-,TRBJ2-1,TGTGCCAGCAGCTCCATAGCGGGAGGGCGGAATGAGCAGTTCTTC,CASSSIAGGRNEQFF
-,TRBV5-4,-,TRBJ2-7,TGTGCCAGCAGCCTCGGTAGTGGGCCCCACGAGCAGTACTTC,CASSLGSGPHEQYF
TRBD1,TRBV18,-,TRBJ2-5,TGTGCCAGCTCACCGGGACAGGGGGTCCAAGAGACCCAGTACTTC,CASSPGQGVQETQYF
-,TRBV3-1,-,TRBJ2-3,TGTGCCAGCAGCCAAGAGTGGTCCGATACGCAGTATTTT,CASSQEWSDTQYF
TRBD1,TRBV5-1,-,TRBJ1-2,TGCGCCAGCAGCCCGGACAGGGCGGGGTATGGCTACACCTTC,CASSPDRAGYGYTF
-,TRBV6-1,-,TRBJ1-4,TGTGCCAGCAGTGATTCATCCCTTTTCACCGCAACTAATGAAAAACTGTTTTTT,CASSDSSLFTATNEKLFF
-,TRBV14,-,TRBJ2-5,TGTGCCAGCAGACGGACCGGGACTCAAGGCCAAGAGACCCAGTACTTC,CASRRTGTQGQETQYF
-,TRBV29-1,-,TRBJ2-5,TGCAGCACTGTTAGGGGCTCCCAAGAGACCCAGTACTTC,CSTVRGSQETQYF
-,TRBV13,few,TRBJ2-7,TGTGCCAGCAGCTTCCTCTTATACGAGCAGTACTTC,CASSFLLYEQYF
-,TRBV5-1,few,TRBJ2-5,TGTGCCAGCAGTTTATCAGGGGGGGGAGAGACCCAGTACTTC,CASSLSGGGETQYF
-,TRBV7-3,-,TRBJ2-4,TGTGCCAGCAGGTCAAACCACGGTCTTCAAAACATTCAGTACTTC,CASRSNHGLQNIQYF
-,TRBV15,-,TRBJ2-7,TGTGCCACCAGCAGAGGGCAGGTCTACGAGCAGTACTTC,CATSRGQVYEQYF
TRBD2,TRBV4-1,-,TRBJ2-3,TGCGCCAGCAGCCAAAGCGGGGGAAAGGGTTCGGCAGATACGCAGTATTTT,CASSQSGGKGSADTQYF
TRBD2,TRBV29-1,few,TRBJ2-7,TGCAGCGTCGAACCGGGACTAGTCGAAGGCGAGCAGTACTTC,CSVEPGLVEGEQYF
-,TRBV6-4,-,TRBJ2-1,TGTGCCAGCATTCTGCCGGCTTACAATGAGCAGTTCTTC,CASILPAYNEQFF
TRBD1,TRBV20-1,-,TRBJ2-3,TGCAGTGCTACCAGCATTCGGACAGGGGGGACAGATACGCAGTATTTT,CSATSIRTGGTDTQYF
-,TRBV29-1,few,TRBJ1-2,TGCAGCGTACAGGCCCCCCAGAACTATGGCTACACCTTC,CSVQAPQNYGYTF
-,TRBV6-2/TRBV6-3,-,TRBJ2-1,TGTGCCAGCAGTTACTCTGAGACTAACTACAATGAGCAGTTCTTC,CASSYSETNYNEQFF
TRBD2,TRBV20-1,many,TRBJ2-3,TGCAGTGCTAGTGTAGCGGGGGACCAAGGGAGGTATTTT,CSASVAGDQGRYF
-,TRBV7-2,few,TRBJ1-6,TGTGCCAGCAGCTTAGGGCCCTATAATTCACCCCGCCACTTT,CASSLGPYNSPRHF
TRBD2,TRBV20-1,-,TRBJ2-1,TGCAGTTCTACTAGCGGGAGGGCTTTCCCGGGTGAGCAGTTCTTC,CSSTSGRAFPGEQFF
TRBD2,TRBV24-1,few,TRBJ2-3,TGTGCCACCAGTGATCCGGGACTAGTTGGAGATACGCAGTATTTT,CATSDPGLVGDTQYF
TRBD1,TRBV5-4,-,TRBJ2-3,TGTGCCAGCAGCTTTACCTTTGACAGGGGATCACTTACAGATACGCAGTATTTT,CASSFTFDRGSLTDTQYF
-,TRBV3-1,-,TRBJ2-5,TGTGCCAGCGCAACTAGGGGCCAAGAGACCCAGTACTTC,CASATRGQETQYF
-,TRBV15,few,TRBJ2-6,TGTGCCACCAGCAGGGACTTCTCTGGGGCCAACGTCCTGACTTTC,CATSRDFSGANVLTF
TRBD1,TRBV29-1,few,TRBJ2-1,TGCAGCGCAATGGGACAGGGCTCCTACAATGAGCAGTTCTTC,CSAMGQGSYNEQFF